These 20 T cell receptor beta chains share one sample of origin, sequenced in a study of T cell clones after liver transplantation (dated by TCRdb to the late 2010s). The library was generated by the immunoSEQ multiplex PCR assay. The table comes from immuneACCESS by way of TCRdb, which keeps in-frame sequences with V and J called. Part of the clones is missing from these tables; in studies checked, under half for an unresolved V gene and the rest for unknown reasons. The sample table records tens of thousands of clones; about 80% of these occur just once. The ten top clones hold around 0.72% of the sample. Sample: CD4+ T cells from blood, taken 12 months after liver transplant. The source of these receptors is a human patient who received a liver transplant. In patients who had a transplant, some T cells may come from the graft donor.

This rearrangement joins TRBV7-9 to TRBJ2-3; D not resolved. V was pared by 1 base and J by 6 bases, with 5 bases between. From germline, CDR1 is SEHNR and CDR2 FQNEAQ (reference sequence). CDR3 length: 12 amino acids. The CDR3 here is CASSLVGDTQYF. In DNA form, the CDR3 reads TGTGCCAGCAGCTTAGTAGGGGATACGCAGTATTTT.

This clone was found a few times. The chain has TRBV6-5 and TRBJ2-3, with 7 bases identical to TRBD1. The CDR3 is 14 residues long. J lost 4 bases, V lost 7 bases, and 8 bases had no gene match. Germline V gives CDR1 MNHEY, CDR2 SVGAGI. This CDR3 reads CASTNGDRADTQYF. The CDR3 DNA reads TGTGCCAGCACTAATGGTGACAGGGCAGATACGCAGTATTTT.

V gene TRBV5-1 combines with J gene TRBJ1-2; D not resolved. V dropped 7 bases and J dropped 8 bases, with 18 bases sitting between them. CDR3 length: 13 residues. Germline V gene sequence: CDR1 SGHRS, CDR2 YFSETQ. The DNA for the CDR3 is TGCGCCAGCCAATCGACGGGCGACTTCGGCTACACCTTC. Its protein product is CASQSTGDFGYTF.

The chain recombines TRBV5-5 with TRBJ2-7, with 8 bases matching TRBD2. The CDR3 runs 17 residues. The germline CDR1 and CDR2 sequences are SGHKS and YYEKEE (reference sequence). V shed 5 bases and J 4 bases; nucleotides not matched to a gene: 17. DNA of the CDR3: TGTGCCAGCAGTTTAGCCTACGGGGCGGGAGGCCTATACGAGCAGTACTTC. Protein sequence: CASSLAYGAGGLYEQYF.

The chain links TRBV28 to TRBJ1-3, with a tentative D call TRBD1 (6 bases). This CDR3 is built from 15 residues. The V end was cut by 7 bases, the J end by 0 bases, with 13 bases between. Germline V gene data show CDR1 as MDHEN and CDR2 as SYDVKM. In DNA, the CDR3 is TGTGCCAGCATCGGGGGCGGCCACTCTGGAAACACCATATATTTT. Residues: CASIGGGHSGNTIYF.

V is TRBV7-2 and J is TRBJ2-3; 13 nucleotides match TRBD2. Germline lookup yields CDR1 SGHTA and CDR2 FQGNSA. This CDR3 comprises 17 residues. Trimming cost V 4 bases and J 4 bases; bases outside gene matches: 8. The CDR3 bases are TGTGCCAGCAGCTCATTCAGACTAGCGGGAGGCCCAGATACGCAGTATTTT. Encoded protein: CASSSFRLAGGPDTQYF.

This clone was counted only a few times. The V and J genes are TRBV5-1 and TRBJ1-2; maybe TRBD1 (5 bases). This CDR3 has 13 residues. Germline lookup yields CDR1 SGHRS and CDR2 YFSETQ. The V and J ends lost 5 bases and 6 bases respectively, with 14 bases between them. This CDR3 is CASSLGGRDGYTF. The CDR3 DNA reads as TGCGCCAGCAGTCTCGGGGGAAGAGATGGCTACACCTTC.

V usage is TRBV2 and J usage is TRBJ1-1; maybe TRBD1 (6 bases). The CDR3 has 15 amino acids. Germline V gene data show CDR1 as SNHLY and CDR2 as FYNNEI. Trimming stripped 5 bases from V and 1 base from J, with 14 bases between. CDR3 region: CASSKDRLGNTEAFF. CDR3 nucleotide sequence: TGTGCCAGCAGTAAAGACAGGCTCGGGAACACTGAAGCTTTCTTT.

V and J are TRBV28 and TRBJ2-7; 7 nucleotides match TRBD1. CDR1 MDHEN and CDR2 SYDVKM come from the germline V gene. The CDR3 extends over 12 amino acids. Trimming cost V 8 bases and J 1 base; bases outside gene matches: 2. This CDR3 is CASEDRSYEQYF. The CDR3 DNA is TGTGCCAGCGAGGACAGGTCCTACGAGCAGTACTTC.

The chain links TRBV5-1 to TRBJ2-7; no clear D. The CDR3 spans 15 residues. V was trimmed by 0 bases and J by 2 bases, leaving 12 bases between them. The germline V gene has CDR1 SGHRS and CDR2 YFSETQ. The CDR3 nucleotides are TGCGCCAGCAGCTTGGTCGGTAGTACCACCTACGAGCAGTACTTC. This codes for CASSLVGSTTYEQYF.

This clone was seen once. V usage is TRBV9 and J usage is TRBJ2-5; 10 positions match TRBD2. Germline CDR1 SGDLS, CDR2 YYNGEE. CDR3 size: 15 residues. The ends lost 3 bases at V and 1 base at J; junction bases unmatched: 3. The CDR3 DNA reads as TGTGCCAGCAGCGGGACTAGCGGAATCCAAGAGACCCAGTACTTC. Protein sequence: CASSGTSGIQETQYF.

V and J are TRBV19 and TRBJ1-4; D may be TRBD1 (6 bases). Trimming left V 5 bases short and J 7 bases short, with 14 bases between. Per germline, CDR1 LNHDA and CDR2 SQIVND (reference sequence). The CDR3 spans 14 residues. The DNA for the CDR3 is TGTGCCAGTAGTCTACAGGGATTTGGTGAAAAACTGTTTTTT. This encodes CASSLQGFGEKLFF.

The chain employs TRBV27 and TRBJ2-7, with TRBD1 matching 8 bases. The CDR3 loop spans 15 amino acids. Germline V CDR1 and CDR2: MNHEY, SMNVEV (reference sequence). Unmatched junction bases numbered 5, after V lost 1 base and J lost 3 bases. In nucleotides, the CDR3 is TGTGCCAGCAGTTTATTCGGACAGGGAGTCTACGAGCAGTACTTC. Amino acids: CASSLFGQGVYEQYF.

The V and J genes are TRBV20-1 and TRBJ1-1, with unresolved D. The germline V gene encodes CDR1 DFQATT and CDR2 SNEGSKA (reference sequence). The V end was cut by 2 bases, the J end by 2 bases, with 3 bases between. This CDR3 has 11 amino acids. The CDR3 loop reads CSARYNTEAFF. In DNA, the CDR3 is TGCAGTGCTAGATATAACACTGAAGCTTTCTTT.

The CDR3 coding sequence is TGTGCCAGCAGCCAGCCGGGACATACGTACCAAGAGACCCAGTACTTC. Translating it yields CASSQPGHTYQETQYF. The chain couples TRBV4-2 to TRBJ2-5; tentatively, D is TRBD1 (6 bases). The CDR3 consists of 16 residues. V was pared by 3 bases and J by 0 bases, with 14 bases between. Germline CDR1 is LGHNA and CDR2 is YNFKEQ.

This clone was seen only once. This rearrangement joins TRBV30 to TRBJ2-1; D is undetermined. The V gene's germline CDR1 is GTSNPN and CDR2 SVGIG (reference sequence). The CDR3 has 15 residues. With 0 bases removed from V and 6 bases from J, the gap between germline ends came to 15 bases. The CDR3 region has the DNA TGTGCCTGGAGTGTACATCTAGTCGTAAGCAATGAGCAGTTCTTC. This gives the protein CAWSVHLVVSNEQFF.

CDR3 bases: TGTGCCAGCAGATTTGGGACAGCGAACACCGGGGAGCTGTTTTTT. Translating it yields CASRFGTANTGELFF. The chain is built from TRBV11-2 and TRBJ2-2; 7 bases match TRBD1. The CDR3 has 15 amino acids. The V segment lost 6 bases and the J segment 0 bases; nucleotides outside the gene matches: 4. Germline V gene data show CDR1 as SGHAT and CDR2 as FQNNGV.

This chain links TRBV11-2 with TRBJ1-1, with a possible D match to TRBD1 (5 bases). Looked up from germline, CDR1 is SGHAT and CDR2 is FQNNGV. Trimming took 2 bases from V and 10 from J, leaving 8 bases between them. The CDR3 covers 11 residues. CDR3 coding DNA: TGTGCCAGCAGCTTAAGGGACGGAGCTTTCTTT. Amino acid sequence: CASSLRDGAFF.

The gene calls are TRBV18 and TRBJ2-5; a weak D match, TRBD2 (6 bases). The CDR3 consists of 14 residues. CDR1 is KGHSH and CDR2 is LQKENI in the germline V gene. Trimming pared 1 base from V and 4 bases from J, leaving 10 bases between. For the CDR3, the DNA is TGTGCCAGCTCACCACGGGGGGTACGAGAGACCCAGTACTTC. It specifies CASSPRGVRETQYF.

This chain uses TRBV28 with TRBJ1-3; 7 nucleotides line up with TRBD1. Germline CDR1 MDHEN, CDR2 SYDVKM. V shed 5 bases, J shed 0 bases, and the junction held 7 bases outside the gene matches. This CDR3 has 16 residues. The CDR3 region has the DNA TGTGCCAGCAGTAAGCAGGGGGGGCACTCTGGAAACACCATATATTTT. Translated, it gives CASSKQGGHSGNTIYF.